Below, 2 T cell receptor beta chains from the same sample are listed, as sequenced in a study of T cells in severe cutaneous drug reactions. The donors had carbamazepine-induced Stevens-Johnson syndrome or toxic epidermal necrolysis. Libraries were made by iRepertoire multiplex PCR with TCR subtype-specific primers for bulk and single-cell sequencing. TCRdb reprocessed the multiplex PCR reads; each CDR3 protein has one entry and no DNA is given. This listing includes some 1,100 distinct CDR3 sequences. Sequencing was carried out using PBMCs. Every receptor here comes from a human donor with a severe cutaneous adverse drug reaction.

Considering frequency, this clonotype is medium-sized. This chain uses TRBV2 with TRBJ2-3; TCRdb outputs TRBD2, but without DNA this stays unchecked. The length of the CDR3 is 14 residues. The germline V gene encodes CDR1 SNHLY and CDR2 FYNNEI. CDR3 region: CASSPPRGTDTQYF.

This clonotype is classed as hyperexpanded by frequency. The V gene is TRBV6-1, the J gene TRBJ1-5; the D gene TCRdb calls, TRBD1, cannot be checked with no DNA. The CDR3 consists of 14 residues. The germline CDR1 and CDR2 sequences are MNHNS and SASEGT. The CDR3 is CASSPDSDNQPQHF.